These 20 T cell receptor beta chains originate from one sample sequenced in a study of vaccination effects on CD4 cells after COVID-19. Before sequencing took place, the ViraFEST assay used viral peptide pools to expand antigen-specific CD4+ T cells. The culture ran for around ten days before CD4+ T cells were isolated. Vaccine administered to participants consisted of two doses of either BNT162b2 or mRNA-1273. The method was immunoSEQ multiplex PCR; TCRdb's version includes in-frame clones alone and lacks a portion of them. Of around 81,000 clones in the sample, over 70% were seen once. No antigen is known for these receptors. The sample here was CD4+ T cells from PBMCs cultured with HCoV-OC43 spike peptides, taken after COVID-19 vaccination. Subset of the sample: HCoV-OC43 spike overlapping peptide pool stimulation. These receptors all stem from a human donor who received a COVID-19 vaccine.

This clone turned up a few times. This rearrangement joins TRBV3-1 (or the pseudogene TRBV3-2) to TRBJ2-2, with no clear D. Germline V lookup: CDR1 LGHDT, CDR2 YNNKEL (reference sequence). The CDR3 is made up of 14 amino acids. The V gene lost 3 bases and the J gene lost 7 bases, with 12 bases spanning the gap. The CDR3 DNA is TGTGCCAGCAGCCACAGAGAGCGTAACGGGGAGCTGTTTTTT. Protein product: CASSHRERNGELFF.

J is TRBJ2-3 and V is TRBV7-3; D gene uncertain. V dropped 1 base and J dropped 1 base, with 9 bases sitting between them. The CDR3 runs 15 residues. Looked up from germline, CDR1 is SGHTA and CDR2 is FQGTGA. CDR3 sequence: CASSLIGGGTDTQYF. The CDR3 nucleotides read TGTGCCAGCAGCTTAATAGGTGGCGGCACAGATACGCAGTATTTT.

DNA of the CDR3: TGTGCCAGCAGCCGTACAGAAACAACTAATGAAAAACTGTTTTTT. This gives the protein CASSRTETTNEKLFF. V usage is TRBV5-8 and J usage is TRBJ1-4; D not resolved. The CDR3 totals 15 residues. Trimming removed 4 bases from V and 0 bases from J, with 10 bases in between. CDR1 is SGHTS and CDR2 is YDEGEE in the germline V gene.

The table lists this clone with a few counts. V usage is TRBV12-1 and J usage is TRBJ2-7. TRBV12-1 corresponds to a pseudogene. The CDR3 covers 14 residues. CDR3 residues: CASSFGAAFYEQYV. CDR3 nucleotide sequence: TGTGCCAGCAGCTTCGGGGCTGCCTTCTACGAGCAGTACGTC.

The V gene is TRBV14, the J gene TRBJ2-5; D may match TRBD1 or TRBD2 (5 bases each). CDR1 is SGHDN and CDR2 is FVKESK in the germline V gene. The length of the CDR3 is 14 residues. V dropped 1 base and J dropped 5 bases, with 11 bases sitting between them. The CDR3 is CASSQGPGTETQYF. The CDR3 DNA sequence: TGTGCCAGCAGCCAAGGACCAGGGACGGAGACCCAGTACTTC.

This clone was recorded at least ten times. This chain links TRBV10-2 with TRBJ1-3; no clear D gene. The V and J ends lost 0 bases and 4 bases respectively, with 16 bases between them. The CDR3 has 17 residues. Germline lookup yields CDR1 WSHSY and CDR2 SAAADI. As DNA, the CDR3 is TGCGCCAGCAGTGAGTCGGGCAGCCCAGGCTCCGGAAACACCATATATTTT. Protein sequence: CASSESGSPGSGNTIYF.

This chain uses TRBV5-1 with TRBJ2-5, with D possibly being TRBD1 (6 bases). Germline V gives CDR1 SGHRS, CDR2 YFSETQ. This CDR3 is built from 17 residues. The V end lost 3 bases, the J end lost 7 bases, and 25 bases lay between the germline ends. CDR3 amino acids: CASSYSPPGESFGTQYF. The CDR3 DNA reads as TGCGCCAGCAGCTACTCTCCCCCAGGGGAAAGTTTCGGGACCCAGTACTTC.

The chain is built from TRBV27 and TRBJ1-6, with a weak D call TRBD1 (5 bases). V was shortened by 7 bases and J by 10 bases, with 20 bases between the two germline ends. The germline V gene encodes CDR1 MNHEY and CDR2 SMNVEV (reference sequence). The length of the CDR3 is 15 residues. The CDR3 here is CASMVFAGGQSPLHF. CDR3 DNA: TGTGCCAGCATGGTATTTGCGGGGGGTCAATCACCCCTCCACTTT.

The V gene is TRBV19, the J gene TRBJ2-5, with D hard to call. The CDR3 consists of 14 residues. Trimming cost V 5 bases and J 7 bases, with 17 bases left between them. CDR1 is LNHDA, CDR2 SQIVND, per germline (reference sequence). The CDR3 loop is CASSPTGLRRTQYF. In DNA form, the CDR3 reads TGTGCCAGTAGTCCCACCGGGCTCCGAAGGACCCAGTACTTC.

V and J are TRBV5-1 and TRBJ2-1; the D gene is possibly TRBD2 (7 bases). CDR1 is SGHRS and CDR2 is YFSETQ in the germline V gene. V gave up 4 bases and J gave up 6 bases, with 17 bases separating them. The CDR3 consists of 15 residues. This CDR3 is CASSLGGGGLNEQFF. The CDR3 DNA reads as TGCGCCAGCAGCCTAGGAGGGGGGGGCCTCAATGAGCAGTTCTTC.

The chain joins TRBV6-2 or TRBV6-3 to TRBJ2-1, with D possibly TRBD1 on 6 matching bases. V gave up 5 bases and J gave up 2 bases, with 19 bases separating them. This CDR3 region has 17 residues. Germline V lookup: CDR1 MNHEY, CDR2 SVGEGT. CDR3 protein: CASSRSRTVLTYNEQFF. The CDR3 DNA reads TGTGCCAGCAGTCGCTCTAGGACAGTGTTAACCTACAATGAGCAGTTCTTC.

The CDR3 protein is CASSSPGPNYGYTF. DNA for the CDR3: TGTGCCAGCAGCTCCCCTGGGCCTAACTATGGCTACACCTTC. V and J are TRBV28 and TRBJ1-2; D is undetermined. The germline CDR1 and CDR2 sequences are MDHEN and SYDVKM. The V end lost 6 bases, the J end lost 0 bases, and 11 bases lay between the germline ends. The CDR3 loop spans 14 amino acids.

This clone has a single count. The chain uses TRBV6-5 and TRBJ1-5; D unresolved. Trimming shortened V by 6 bases and J by 4 bases, and 13 bases separated the two germline ends. The V gene's germline CDR1 is MNHEY and CDR2 SVGAGI. The CDR3 sequence is 14 residues long. CDR3 DNA: TGTGCCAGCAGCGGAAAAGACTGGAATCAGCCCCAGCATTTT. Amino acid sequence: CASSGKDWNQPQHF.

The V gene is TRBV29-1, the J gene TRBJ1-2; no clear D. V lost 4 bases, J lost 4 bases, and 10 bases lay in between. There are 12 residues in the CDR3. CDR1 is SQVTM, CDR2 ANQGSEA, per germline. The CDR3 DNA sequence: TGCAGCGTTGCTTGGGGATCCTATGGCTACACCTTC. Residues: CSVAWGSYGYTF.

The chain joins TRBV7-2 to TRBJ1-1; weak D call: TRBD1 (5 bases). CDR1 and CDR2 (germline): SGHTA, FQGNSA. Trimming stripped 1 base from V and 4 bases from J, with 10 bases between. The CDR3 is made up of 14 amino acids. This CDR3 is CASSLDRLITEAFF. The CDR3 DNA reads as TGTGCCAGCAGCTTAGACAGGCTAATCACTGAAGCTTTCTTT.

This chain uses TRBV12-5 with TRBJ2-7, with D perhaps TRBD1 or TRBD2 (5 bases each). This CDR3 has 16 amino acids. V was trimmed by 6 bases and J by 2 bases, leaving 20 bases between them. Germline assignment: CDR1 LGHNT and CDR2 FRNRAP. The CDR3 is CASGSSTGTVTYEQYV. The CDR3 DNA reads TGTGCTAGTGGGAGCTCAACCGGGACGGTTACCTACGAGCAGTACGTC.

The chain has TRBV6-1 and TRBJ1-1; D remains unclear. This CDR3 has 15 residues. V was clipped by 1 base and J by 0 bases, with 9 bases between them. CDR1 MNHNS and CDR2 SASEGT come from the germline V gene. The DNA of the CDR3 is TGTGCCAGCAGTGAAGGGGGAGGGTTGAACACTGAAGCTTTCTTT. Its protein product is CASSEGGGLNTEAFF.

There are a few counts of this clone. The CDR3 loop reads CASSPGQGGEKLFF. The DNA of the CDR3 is TGCGCCAGCAGCCCGGGACAGGGAGGTGAAAAACTGTTTTTT. The chain couples TRBV5-1 to TRBJ1-4, with 9 bases aligning to TRBD1. The length of the CDR3 is 14 residues. After removal of 4 bases from V and 7 bases from J, the junction contained 5 bases not matched to a gene. Germline CDR1 reads SGHRS; CDR2 reads YFSETQ.

J is TRBJ1-4 and V is TRBV5-4; 9 bases are a match to TRBD1. This CDR3 has 14 amino acids. From germline, CDR1 is SGHNT and CDR2 YYREEE (reference sequence). J gave up 6 bases and V 5 bases, and 5 bases lay outside the gene matches. The CDR3 region has the DNA TGTGCCAGCAGTAGCAGGGACAGGGATGAAAAACTGTTTTTT. Translation gives CASSSRDRDEKLFF.

The V gene is TRBV2, the J gene TRBJ1-2; D not resolved. The germline gives CDR1 SNHLY, CDR2 FYNNEI. The CDR3 length is 12 residues. Trimming took 3 bases from V and 7 from J, leaving 9 bases between them. CDR3: CASSDSRSGYTF. In DNA form, the CDR3 reads TGTGCCAGCAGTGACTCCAGGAGTGGCTACACCTTC.